The 27 T cell receptor beta chains below all came from one sample that was sequenced in a study of T cells in Graves' hyperthyroidism and ophthalmopathy. Regions amplified from RNA transcripts were the TCR beta CDR3 regions. With the HTBI primer set, the TCR CDR3 went through a first round of RT-PCR. TCRdb processed the multiplex PCR reads anew with MiXCR; each CDR3 protein has one entry. The table includes hundreds of thousands of distinct CDR3 sequences, about 13% detected once. Material for sequencing was blood. The source is a woman between 18 and 29 years old with Graves' hyperthyroidism.

This clonotype was detected ten times or more. CDR3 sequence: CSVGTHSNQPQHF. CDR3 nucleotides: TGCAGCGTTGGGACACATAGCAATCAGCCCCAGCATTTT. V is TRBV29-1 and J is TRBJ1-5, with D perhaps matching TRBD1 (5 bases). Germline V gene sequence: CDR1 SQVTM, CDR2 ANQGSEA. The ends were cut back, 4 bases at V and 0 bases at J, with 7 bases in the middle. The CDR3 is 13 amino acids.

This clonotype was seen ten or more times. This sequence joins TRBV6-1 and TRBJ1-1, with unresolved D. The CDR3 is 12 residues long. Trimming removed 8 bases from V and 5 bases from J, with 12 bases in between. Germline CDR1 is MNHNS and CDR2 is SASEGT. DNA of the CDR3: TGTGCCAGCCAGTCTTTCAGGACTGAAGCTTTCTTT. This codes for CASQSFRTEAFF.

The sample holds many counts of this clonotype. This sequence joins TRBV28 and TRBJ2-7; D may correspond to TRBD1 or TRBD2 (5 bases each). Trimming took off 7 bases at V and 0 bases at J, with 16 bases between the two ends. Germline V gives CDR1 MDHEN, CDR2 SYDVKM. This CDR3 region has 15 residues. CDR3 in DNA: TGTGCCAGCACCGTATATCAGGGACGCTCCTACGAGCAGTACTTC. Translating it yields CASTVYQGRSYEQYF.

This clonotype was observed many times. The CDR3 DNA sequence: TGTGCCTGGAGGTACGGGCCCTTTGGCGGGCAGTACTTC. This codes for CAWRYGPFGGQYF. This chain links TRBV30 with TRBJ2-7, with D uncertain. There are 13 residues in the CDR3. CDR1 and CDR2 from the germline V gene are GTSNPN and SVGIG (reference sequence). Trimming stripped 3 bases from V and 9 bases from J, with 18 bases between.

This clonotype was picked up many times. V gene TRBV11-2 combines with J gene TRBJ2-1, with 9 bases that match TRBD1. The CDR3 length is 16 residues. Germline lookup yields CDR1 SGHAT and CDR2 FQNNGV. V was clipped by 5 bases and J by 7 bases; unmatched bases: 12. Here the CDR3 reads CASSHYRGRDWNEQFF. In DNA, the CDR3 is TGTGCCAGCAGCCACTACAGGGGGCGAGATTGGAATGAGCAGTTCTTC.

This chain joins TRBV20-1 and TRBJ2-1; weak D call: TRBD2 (6 bases). Trimming removed 5 bases from V and 6 bases from J, with 17 bases in between. The V gene's germline CDR1 is DFQATT and CDR2 SNEGSKA (reference sequence). This CDR3 contains 14 residues. The CDR3 loop reads CSAPISGSLNEQFF. The CDR3 DNA reads as TGCAGTGCTCCTATTAGCGGAAGTCTCAATGAGCAGTTCTTC.

This chain connects TRBV7-8 to TRBJ2-7; D call uncertain. Germline assignment: CDR1 SGHVS and CDR2 FQNEAQ. Deletions cut 3 bases from V and 2 bases from J, with 14 bases between. The CDR3 has 15 residues. Here the CDR3 DNA reads TGTGCCAGCAGCTTGGAACTGACTGCCACCTACGAGCAGTACTTC. It translates to CASSLELTATYEQYF.

The chain is built from TRBV9 and TRBJ1-5, with TRBD1 matching over 9 bases. The V gene's germline CDR1 is SGDLS and CDR2 YYNGEE. The CDR3 is made up of 15 amino acids. J was trimmed by 5 bases and V by 3 bases; bases with no gene match: 6. CDR3 coding DNA: TGTGCCAGCAGCGCAAGTGACAGGGGGTATCAGCCCCAGCATTTT. This gives the protein CASSASDRGYQPQHF.

In the case of this clonotype: This may come from a read error, since a much larger clone is one base off. The chain is built from TRBV7-9 and TRBJ2-7, with D perhaps matching TRBD2 (5 bases). The CDR3 sequence is 12 residues long. Germline V gives CDR1 SEHNR, CDR2 FQNEAQ (reference sequence). CDR3 nucleotide sequence: TGTGCCAGCAGCTCCCCTGGGGAGCAGGAGGACTTC. Its protein is CASSSPGEQEDF.

This clonotype has at least ten counts. The chain combines TRBV11-2 with TRBJ1-1, with a weak D call TRBD1 (5 bases). The CDR3 contains 14 residues. V lost 3 bases and J lost 4, with 12 bases in between. From germline, CDR1 is SGHAT and CDR2 FQNNGV. CDR3 protein: CASSFQGEGTEAFF. The CDR3 DNA sequence: TGTGCCAGCAGCTTTCAGGGCGAGGGCACTGAAGCTTTCTTT.

The sample holds many counts of this clonotype. The J gene is TRBJ1-1, the V gene TRBV28; D unclear. The V end was cut by 6 bases, the J end by 3 bases, with 17 bases between. The CDR3 has 15 amino acids. The germline gives CDR1 MDHEN, CDR2 SYDVKM. The CDR3 region is CASRARVGEDTEAFF. The CDR3 DNA sequence: TGTGCCAGCAGGGCGAGAGTTGGGGAGGACACTGAAGCTTTCTTT.

This clonotype was detected ten times or more. V is TRBV27 and J is TRBJ1-1, with TRBD1 matching 7 bases. The CDR3 length is 16 residues. Germline V gene lookup returns CDR1 MNHEY and CDR2 SMNVEV (reference sequence). The trim removed 7 bases at V and 6 bases at J, leaving 17 bases unmatched. In DNA form, the CDR3 reads TGTGCCAGCACCGCCGAACAGGGGCGGGGGTCCGCTGAAGCTTTCTTT. It encodes CASTAEQGRGSAEAFF.

The table lists this clonotype with many counts. This chain links TRBV11-1 with TRBJ2-1; tentative D call: TRBD2 (6 bases). V was pared by 6 bases and J by 3 bases, with 21 bases between. The germline CDR1 and CDR2 sequences are SGHAT and FQDESV (reference sequence). This CDR3 has 17 residues. This CDR3 reads CASSRGGSGLIYNEQFF. The DNA of the CDR3 is TGTGCCAGCAGTAGGGGTGGTAGCGGACTGATCTACAATGAGCAGTTCTTC.

This clonotype has a count of ten or more. V gene TRBV28 combines with J gene TRBJ1-2; weak D call: TRBD1 (6 bases). V gave up 5 bases and J gave up 2 bases, with 18 bases separating them. CDR1 is MDHEN and CDR2 is SYDVKM in the germline V gene. This CDR3 has 16 residues. The CDR3 DNA is TGTGCCAGCAGTCGTTTTACGGGGGCATTGAACTATGGCTACACCTTC. Its translation: CASSRFTGALNYGYTF.

This clonotype was picked up many times. The rearrangement uses TRBV12-3 or TRBV12-4 and TRBJ1-1; no definite D call. The length of the CDR3 is 12 residues. Deletions cut 7 bases from V and 4 bases from J, with 10 bases between. The CDR3 DNA sequence: TGTGCCAGCAACCTACCCCCCACTGAAGCTTTCTTT. This sequence encodes CASNLPPTEAFF.

The chain employs TRBV2 and TRBJ1-5; no reliable D call. V lost 8 bases and J lost 3, with 14 bases in between. The CDR3 runs 14 residues. CDR1 is SNHLY, CDR2 FYNNEI, per germline. CDR3 amino acids: CASSAGRNNQPQHF. The CDR3 DNA is TGTGCCAGCTCGGCAGGACGGAACAATCAGCCCCAGCATTTT. The full variable domain, in which reference TRBV2 and TRBJ1-5 provide the parts outside the CDR3, is EPEVTQTPSHQVTQMGQEVILRCVPISNHLYFYWYRQILGQKVEFLVSFYNNEISEKSEIFDDQFSVERPDGSNFTLKIRSTKLEDSAMYFCASSAGRNNQPQHFGDGTRLSIL.

This clonotype was detected many times. The CDR3 loop reads CATSRMDSAASQETQYF. For the CDR3, the DNA is TGTGCCACCAGCAGAATGGACTCAGCGGCGAGCCAAGAGACCCAGTACTTC. The V call is TRBV15, the J call TRBJ2-5; possible D gene TRBD2, 5 bases. The CDR3 has 17 amino acids. The V gene lost 2 bases and the J gene lost 1 base, with 17 bases spanning the gap. Germline V CDR1 and CDR2: LNHNV, YYDKDF (reference sequence).

To note about this clonotype: A read error is possible here, since a much larger clone lies one base away. This chain uses TRBV5-1 with TRBJ2-1; a possible D gene is TRBD2 (5 bases). Looked up from germline, CDR1 is SGHRS and CDR2 is YFSETQ. The CDR3 length is 16 residues. Trimming took 3 bases from V and 5 from J, leaving 18 bases between them. In DNA form, the CDR3 reads TGCGCCAGCAGCTCACCCTACTTGAGAGGGCACAATGAGCAGTTCTTC. Translated: CASSSPYLRGHNEQFF.

This clonotype was seen ten or more times. V is TRBV29-1 and J is TRBJ2-5, with D possibly matching TRBD1 (6 bases). This CDR3 is 14 amino acids long. Germline V gene sequence: CDR1 SQVTM, CDR2 ANQGSEA. V lost 1 base, J lost 4 bases, and 13 bases lay in between. The CDR3 sequence: CSVEVGAGVETQYF. In DNA form, the CDR3 reads TGCAGCGTTGAAGTCGGGGCAGGGGTAGAGACCCAGTACTTC.

This clonotype has at least ten counts. The chain joins TRBV20-1 to TRBJ1-6; D remains ambiguous. Trimming removed 2 bases from V and 6 bases from J, with 8 bases in between. This CDR3 has 13 amino acids. CDR1 is DFQATT and CDR2 is SNEGSKA in the germline V gene (reference sequence). CDR3 loop: CSARTDPNSPLHF. The CDR3 nucleotides are TGCAGTGCTAGAACGGATCCTAATTCACCCCTCCACTTT.

This clonotype has a count of ten or more. The genes are TRBV7-2 and TRBJ2-1; TRBD2 is a possible D gene (6 bases). Germline CDR1 reads SGHTA; CDR2 reads FQGNSA. The CDR3 contains 17 residues. V was pared by 0 bases and J by 9 bases, with 21 bases between. CDR3: CASSLAPHLAAYGEQFF. DNA for the CDR3: TGTGCCAGCAGCTTAGCCCCCCACTTAGCGGCCTACGGTGAGCAGTTCTTC.

This clonotype was recorded at least ten times. V gene TRBV28 combines with J gene TRBJ1-2; 7 bases line up with TRBD1. The J segment lost 0 bases and the V segment lost 5 bases, leaving 12 bases of the junction unmatched. Looked up from germline, CDR1 is MDHEN and CDR2 is SYDVKM. The CDR3 covers 17 residues. The CDR3 sequence: CASSPPWGGQSNYGYTF. The CDR3 nucleotides are TGTGCCAGCAGTCCCCCCTGGGGGGGACAGTCTAACTATGGCTACACCTTC.

The sample holds many counts of this clonotype. The chain joins TRBV7-4 to TRBJ2-5; 13 nucleotides match TRBD2. The V segment lost 5 bases and the J segment 0 bases; nucleotides outside the gene matches: 9. This CDR3 region has 18 residues. Germline V CDR1 and CDR2: SGHVT, SQSDAQ. The CDR3 reads CASSPRLAGGRNQETQYF. The CDR3 DNA sequence: TGTGCCAGCAGCCCGAGACTAGCGGGGGGTCGTAACCAAGAGACCCAGTACTTC.

This clonotype is a singleton in its sample. The V and J genes are TRBV28 and TRBJ2-5; 10 positions agree with TRBD1. Germline lookup yields CDR1 MDHEN and CDR2 SYDVKM. The CDR3 sequence is 14 residues long. Trimming took 8 bases from V and 4 from J; bases not matched to a gene: 7. CDR3 in DNA: TGTGCCAGCCGAGGGGACAGGGGCGGAGAGACCCAGTACTTC. Translated, it gives CASRGDRGGETQYF.

This clonotype showed up many times. The gene calls are TRBV7-3 and TRBJ1-2, with no clear D. Trimming stripped 3 bases from V and 6 bases from J, with 14 bases between. CDR1 SGHTA and CDR2 FQGTGA come from the germline V gene. The CDR3 loop spans 14 amino acids. In DNA form, the CDR3 reads TGTGCCAGCAGCTTCACCTGGGAGGGCCATGGCTACACCTTC. Encoded protein: CASSFTWEGHGYTF. The whole variable domain, remainder taken from reference TRBV7-3 and TRBJ1-2, is GAGVSQTPSNKVTEKGKYVELRCDPISGHTALYWYRQSLGQGPEFLIYFQGTGAADDSGLPNDRFFAVRPEGSVSTLKIQRTERGDSAVYLCASSFTWEGHGYTFGSGTRLTVV.

There are many counts of this clonotype. The gene calls are TRBV5-1 and TRBJ1-1, with D possibly TRBD1 on 6 matching bases. Trimming took off 4 bases at V and 0 bases at J, with 19 bases between the two ends. CDR1 is SGHRS, CDR2 YFSETQ, per germline. The CDR3 runs 17 residues. The CDR3 DNA sequence: TGCGCCAGCAGCCCCGAAGTTGGGACATTCATGAACACTGAAGCTTTCTTT. Its protein is CASSPEVGTFMNTEAFF.

This clonotype was counted only a few times. The genes are TRBV14 and TRBJ2-3; D remains unclear. Germline V lookup: CDR1 SGHDN, CDR2 FVKESK. The CDR3 sequence is 13 residues long. With 8 bases removed from V and 2 bases from J, the gap between germline ends came to 11 bases. The CDR3 sequence is CASGVDFTDTQYF. The CDR3 DNA reads as TGTGCCAGCGGGGTTGACTTCACAGATACGCAGTATTTT.